These T cell receptor beta chains were read from a single sample in a study of cytotoxic CD8 clonotypes in ibrutinib-treated CLL. Sequenced by immunoSEQ multiplex PCR; TCRdb stores in-frame clones only, minus some. The sample lists about 300,000 clones; roughly two thirds were seen once. The source material was PBMCs, sampled after 36 months of ibrutinib treatment. The receptors were sampled from a human donor with chronic lymphocytic leukemia. CDR3s include the opening cysteine and the closing phenylalanine or tryptophan. D genes are given only for firm matches. Clone size is given for some rows only: seen once, a few or many times, or a class if the clone is expanded.

DNA: TGTGCCACCAGCAGAGATGTCAGGCCGAGTAACTATGGCTACACCTTC
CDR3: CATSRDVRPSNYGYTF
D: -
J: TRBJ1-2
V: TRBV15
size: -

DNA: TGTGCCAGCAGCGACGACAGGGCGAACCAAGAGACCCAGTACTTC
CDR3: CASSDDRANQETQYF
D: TRBD1
J: TRBJ2-5
V: TRBV11-1
size: once

DNA: TGCGCCAGCAGCCCTCGACTAGCGGGGAAACTCTACAATGAGCAGTTCTTC
CDR3: CASSPRLAGKLYNEQFF
D: TRBD2
J: TRBJ2-1
V: TRBV5-1
size: -

DNA: TGCGCCAGCAGCACGTACTACAATGAGCAGTTCTTC
CDR3: CASSTYYNEQFF
D: -
J: TRBJ2-1
V: TRBV5-1
size: -

DNA: TGTGCCAGCAGCGCCCCGCGGGACACACTCCAAGAGACCCAGTACTTC
CDR3: CASSAPRDTLQETQYF
D: -
J: TRBJ2-5
V: TRBV9
size: -

DNA: TGCGCCAGCAAAGGGAGCAGGGTCGAAAAACTGTTTTTT
CDR3: CASKGSRVEKLFF
D: -
J: TRBJ1-4
V: TRBV5-1
size: few

DNA: TGTGCCAGCAGTGAAGCGAAGGGGCTCATTGATACGCAGTATTTT
CDR3: CASSEAKGLIDTQYF
D: -
J: TRBJ2-3
V: TRBV2
size: -

DNA: TGTGCCACCAGCAGATCCCGACAGGGGAGCGCCACCTTC
CDR3: CATSRSRQGSATF
D: TRBD1
J: TRBJ1-2
V: TRBV15
size: -

DNA: TGCAGCGTTGTTGCTAACTATGGCTACACCTTC
CDR3: CSVVANYGYTF
D: -
J: TRBJ1-2
V: TRBV29-1
size: -

DNA: TGTGCCAGCAGCGTAGAGGGACTAGCTTACAATGAGCAGTTCTTC
CDR3: CASSVEGLAYNEQFF
D: TRBD2
J: TRBJ2-1
V: TRBV9
size: -

DNA: TGTGCCAGCAGATCCGCAAAAGAGACCCAGTACTTC
CDR3: CASRSAKETQYF
D: -
J: TRBJ2-5
V: TRBV7-9
size: once

DNA: TGTGCCAGCAGTGAAAATGGGGGTTCACCCCTCCACTTT
CDR3: CASSENGGSPLHF
D: -
J: TRBJ1-6
V: TRBV6-1
size: once

DNA: TGTGCCAGCAAGGGGGTTGGGGAGACCCAGTACTTC
CDR3: CASKGVGETQYF
D: -
J: TRBJ2-5
V: TRBV6-5
size: -

DNA: TGTGCCAGCAGCTTACAGTTCTACGAGCAGTACTTC
CDR3: CASSLQFYEQYF
D: -
J: TRBJ2-7
V: TRBV7-8
size: once

DNA: TGTGCCAGCAGCCCCGACAGGGTCAACAATGAGCAGTTCTTC
CDR3: CASSPDRVNNEQFF
D: TRBD1
J: TRBJ2-1
V: TRBV7-6
size: -

DNA: TGTGCCAGCAGTTTACGGACAGGGAACTCCTACGAGCAGTACTTC
CDR3: CASSLRTGNSYEQYF
D: TRBD1
J: TRBJ2-7
V: TRBV27
size: -

DNA: TGTGCCAGCAGCCCCGGACGTACCTACAATGAGCAGTTCTTC
CDR3: CASSPGRTYNEQFF
D: -
J: TRBJ2-1
V: TRBV9
size: -

DNA: TGTGCCAGCAGCGATTCGGACTACGAGCAGTACTTC
CDR3: CASSDSDYEQYF
D: -
J: TRBJ2-7
V: TRBV7-9
size: -

DNA: TGTGCCAGCAGCTTCCTACAGGGGGGTGAAGCTTTCTTT
CDR3: CASSFLQGGEAFF
D: TRBD1
J: TRBJ1-1
V: TRBV5-6
size: few

DNA: TGTGCCAGCAGCTTGTGGGGGGTTGCTGGGGCCAACGTCCTGACTTTC
CDR3: CASSLWGVAGANVLTF
D: -
J: TRBJ2-6
V: TRBV5-6
size: few

DNA: TGTGCCACCAGCAGGGGGAGGGGGCTCACCGGGGAGCTGTTTTTT
CDR3: CATSRGRGLTGELFF
D: -
J: TRBJ2-2
V: TRBV15
size: once

DNA: TGTGCCAGCAGTTACGGGGCCTCTAACTATGGCTACACCTTC
CDR3: CASSYGASNYGYTF
D: -
J: TRBJ1-2
V: TRBV6-5
size: -

DNA: TGCAGCTGTGGGGGCCAGAGCTCCTACAATGAGCAGTTCTTC
CDR3: CSCGGQSSYNEQFF
D: -
J: TRBJ2-1
V: TRBV29-1
size: few

DNA: TGCAGTGCTAGAGATCAGCTCCGCTACACCTTC
CDR3: CSARDQLRYTF
D: -
J: TRBJ1-2
V: TRBV20-1
size: -

DNA: TGTGCCAGCAGTTTAGCCGGGGAGCTGTTTTTT
CDR3: CASSLAGELFF
D: -
J: TRBJ2-2
V: TRBV27
size: many

DNA: TGCGCCAGCAGCCAACAAAAACAGGGGGCAGGAGGGTACGAGCAGTACTTC
CDR3: CASSQQKQGAGGYEQYF
D: TRBD1
J: TRBJ2-7
V: TRBV4-1
size: -

DNA: TGTGCCAGCAGCTTGGCGGGAGGGAGTAACGAGCAGTACTTC
CDR3: CASSLAGGSNEQYF
D: TRBD2
J: TRBJ2-7
V: TRBV11-1
size: -

DNA: TGTGCCAGCAGTTTTAGGCCCTCTGCGAGCGGGACCTACAATGAGCAGTTCTTC
CDR3: CASSFRPSASGTYNEQFF
D: TRBD2
J: TRBJ2-1
V: TRBV28
size: few

DNA: TGTGCCAGCAGAATCGCCCTTACGAATGAAAAACTGTTTTTT
CDR3: CASRIALTNEKLFF
D: -
J: TRBJ1-4
V: TRBV2
size: -

DNA: TGCAGCGCCGTTAGTGGGACACGTAACACCGGGGAGCTGTTTTTT
CDR3: CSAVSGTRNTGELFF
D: -
J: TRBJ2-2
V: TRBV29-1
size: -

DNA: TGCGCCAGCAGCCAAGATTGGGGCAGGGTACTGAACACTGAAGCTTTCTTT
CDR3: CASSQDWGRVLNTEAFF
D: -
J: TRBJ1-1
V: TRBV4-1
size: -

DNA: TGTGCCAGCAGTTACCCTCCTCAAGAGACCCAGTACTTC
CDR3: CASSYPPQETQYF
D: -
J: TRBJ2-5
V: TRBV6-5
size: -

DNA: TGTGCCAGCAGTTCTTACCGACTAAAGTCAGATACGCAGTATTTT
CDR3: CASSSYRLKSDTQYF
D: -
J: TRBJ2-3
V: TRBV27
size: -

DNA: TGTGCCAGCTCACCTGGTTCGGCAAACCTTTACTACACCTTC
CDR3: CASSPGSANLYYTF
D: -
J: TRBJ1-2
V: TRBV18
size: -

DNA: TGTGCCATCGGGGTAGCGGGAAACTACGAGCAGTACTTC
CDR3: CAIGVAGNYEQYF
D: TRBD2
J: TRBJ2-7
V: TRBV10-3
size: -

DNA: TGTGCCAGCAGTGAACAGGACGATCAGCCCCAGCATTTT
CDR3: CASSEQDDQPQHF
D: -
J: TRBJ1-5
V: TRBV2
size: -

DNA: TGTGCCAGCAGTGACCTGACAGCAACCAACACTGAAGCTTTCTTT
CDR3: CASSDLTATNTEAFF
D: -
J: TRBJ1-1
V: TRBV6-1
size: -

DNA: TGTGCCAGCGGAGACAGGGAGGGTAATGAAAAACTGTTTTTT
CDR3: CASGDREGNEKLFF
D: TRBD1
J: TRBJ1-4
V: TRBV7-6
size: -

DNA: TGCGCCAGCAGCTTGGTGGCCGTGAACACTGAAGCTTTCTTT
CDR3: CASSLVAVNTEAFF
D: -
J: TRBJ1-1
V: TRBV5-1
size: -

DNA: TGTGCCAGCAGCCCCTACGACGAGCAGTACTTC
CDR3: CASSPYDEQYF
D: -
J: TRBJ2-7
V: TRBV2
size: -

DNA: TGTGCCAGCAGTGCGGTCCGGGGGAGGTTCTCCTACAATGAGCAGTTCTTC
CDR3: CASSAVRGRFSYNEQFF
D: -
J: TRBJ2-1
V: TRBV2
size: -

DNA: TGTGCCAGCAGCGCCATTCGGACAGTGAACACCGGGGAGCTGTTTTTT
CDR3: CASSAIRTVNTGELFF
D: -
J: TRBJ2-2
V: TRBV11-2
size: -

DNA: TGTGCCAGCAGCGCGCGGACTCAATCCTACAATGAGCAGTTCTTC
CDR3: CASSARTQSYNEQFF
D: -
J: TRBJ2-1
V: TRBV9
size: -

DNA: TGTGCCAGCTCACTAACCGGGACAGAAGAGACCCAGTACTTC
CDR3: CASSLTGTEETQYF
D: TRBD1
J: TRBJ2-5
V: TRBV18
size: few

DNA: TGTGCCAGCAGCCTAAGGGTTTCTGATGAAAAACTGTTTTTT
CDR3: CASSLRVSDEKLFF
D: -
J: TRBJ1-4
V: TRBV14
size: -

DNA: TGTGCCAGTAGTATAGCACCCGGGGCTGAGCAGTACTTC
CDR3: CASSIAPGAEQYF
D: -
J: TRBJ2-7
V: TRBV19
size: few

DNA: TGTGCCAGCACGCCGGGACGCTCCTACGAGCAGTACTTC
CDR3: CASTPGRSYEQYF
D: -
J: TRBJ2-7
V: TRBV28
size: -

DNA: TGCGCCAGCAGCTTGGAGAGGGAGTCACCCCTCCACTTT
CDR3: CASSLERESPLHF
D: -
J: TRBJ1-6
V: TRBV5-1
size: few

DNA: TGCGCCAGCAGTAGTGGCAGGGTTAGCAATCAGCCCCAGCATTTT
CDR3: CASSSGRVSNQPQHF
D: -
J: TRBJ1-5
V: TRBV10-2
size: -

DNA: TGTGCCAGCAGTTCCCTACAAGGACACTACGAGCAGTACTTC
CDR3: CASSSLQGHYEQYF
D: -
J: TRBJ2-7
V: TRBV27
size: -

DNA: TGCGCCAGCAGCCCGGGACCGATAATGAACACTGAAGCTTTCTTT
CDR3: CASSPGPIMNTEAFF
D: -
J: TRBJ1-1
V: TRBV5-1
size: -

DNA: TGTGCCAGCAGCCTCGGACTAGCGGGGCGGGAGACCCAGTACTTC
CDR3: CASSLGLAGRETQYF
D: TRBD2
J: TRBJ2-5
V: TRBV11-2
size: -

DNA: TGTGCCAGCAGACGATTGGTCACCTACAATGAGCAGTTCTTC
CDR3: CASRRLVTYNEQFF
D: -
J: TRBJ2-1
V: TRBV13
size: many

DNA: TGTGCCAGCAGTTCCAGACAGGGGGCTTATAATTCACCCCTCCACTTT
CDR3: CASSSRQGAYNSPLHF
D: TRBD1
J: TRBJ1-6
V: TRBV6-5
size: -

DNA: TGTGCCAGCTCACCGAGCGGGGACAGGGGGCTTAGTGAAGCTTTCTTT
CDR3: CASSPSGDRGLSEAFF
D: TRBD1
J: TRBJ1-1
V: TRBV18
size: -